A selection of T cell receptor beta chains follows, all from one sample in a study of human T cells and chemical hapten exposure. MiXCR, run by TCRdb on the RACE reads, gives a single entry per CDR3 protein. The table has around 190,000 distinct CDR3 sequences, approximately 20% seen once. Sequenced here: whole blood, sampled in connection with sensitization to the hapten diphenylcyclopropenone (DPC). Receptors were obtained from a woman aged 45-60 years with alopecia areata. Some clones in this sample may be carry-over from other donors' samples. Each CDR3 is given with its conserved first and last residue. The D gene is left open where the match is weak. Only part of the rows carry a size: once, few, many, or a class if the clone is expanded.

cdr3_nt cdr3_aa v_call d_call clone_size j_call
TGCAGCGTTCCTCGTACAGGGGGAGTAAACACTGAAGCTTTCTTT CSVPRTGGVNTEAFF TRBV29-1 TRBD1 many TRBJ1-1
TGTGCCAGCAGTTTTGACCCAGGGGGCCCGTACTTC CASSFDPGGPYF TRBV12-3/TRBV12-4 TRBD1 few TRBJ2-7
TGTGCCAGCAGGTTAGGAGCAATTAACTATGGCTACACCTTC CASRLGAINYGYTF TRBV2 . . TRBJ1-2
TGCGCCAGCAGCGGGGGCGGGACTGAAGCTTTCTTT CASSGGGTEAFF TRBV10-2 . few TRBJ1-1
TGCAGTGCTACTAGCTCCCGCCGAGGGAGGGCCCAGTACTTC CSATSSRRGRAQYF TRBV20-1 TRBD2 few TRBJ2-5
TGCGCCAGCAGCATGAGGGCAGGGAGCTCCTACGAGCAGTACTTC CASSMRAGSSYEQYF TRBV5-1 . few TRBJ2-7
TGCGCCAGCAGACCAACTAGCGGGAGTGTTGCCGGGGAGCTGTTTTTT CASRPTSGSVAGELFF TRBV4-1 TRBD2 few TRBJ2-2
TGCAGCGTTGAAGTGAGCGGGGCCACCTACGAGCAGTACTTC CSVEVSGATYEQYF TRBV29-1 TRBD2 . TRBJ2-7
TGTGCCAGCAGCGCGAGGACAGGCTATGGCTACACCTTC CASSARTGYGYTF TRBV7-2 TRBD1 . TRBJ1-2
TGTGCCAGCAGCTTAGAGGGACAAAGAACGTGGACTAGCGGCACCGGGGAGCTGTTTTTT CASSLEGQRTWTSGTGELFF TRBV7-6 TRBD2 few TRBJ2-2
TGTGCCAGCAGCGACACCCCCGGGACTAGCAGTGATGAGCAGTTCTTC CASSDTPGTSSDEQFF TRBV6-4 TRBD2 . TRBJ2-1
TGTGCCAGCAGCCAAGAAGCGGGAGGCCCAGATACGCAGTATTTT CASSQEAGGPDTQYF TRBV4-2 TRBD2 many TRBJ2-3
TGTGCCAGCAGTATAACGCTCCCCAGCTCCTACAATGAGCAGTTCTTC CASSITLPSSYNEQFF TRBV7-2 . . TRBJ2-1
TGTGCCATCAGGCCGGGACTTAGCGCAGATACGCAGTATTTT CAIRPGLSADTQYF TRBV10-3 . . TRBJ2-3
TGTGCCAGCAGCTGGGATCCAGGGGGCGCGGATGGCTACACCTTC CASSWDPGGADGYTF TRBV5-4 TRBD1 . TRBJ1-2
TGTGCCAGCAGTTTGGTACTCAATGAGCAGTTCTTC CASSLVLNEQFF TRBV12-3/TRBV12-4 . many TRBJ2-1
TGTGCCAGCAGCAAGGGACAGGGGCCCTACGAGCAGTACTTC CASSKGQGPYEQYF TRBV3-1 TRBD1 . TRBJ2-7
TGTGCCAGCAGCTTGCTAGCGACCTCCTACGAGCAGTACTTC CASSLLATSYEQYF TRBV7-9 . . TRBJ2-7
TGCGCCAGCAGCCAAGTCGGGACAATGGGTGGCTACACCTTC CASSQVGTMGGYTF TRBV4-1 . . TRBJ1-2
TGCAGCGCCGGACTACTATCAGATACGCAGTATTTT CSAGLLSDTQYF TRBV29-1 . . TRBJ2-3
TGTGCCAGCAGGCCGACCGGAGGCCCAGATACGCAGTATTTT CASRPTGGPDTQYF TRBV11-2 . . TRBJ2-3
TGTGCCAGCAGTTACTCGGCCGGGAACGAGCAGTACTTC CASSYSAGNEQYF TRBV6-6 . few TRBJ2-7
TGTGCCATCAGTGAAGCCGGGGGCGAGATGGGACGTTTTTTCTTT CAISEAGGEMGRFFF TRBV10-3 . . TRBJ1-1
TGTGCCAGCATGGGGATAAATCAGCCCCAGCATTTT CASMGINQPQHF TRBV2 . . TRBJ1-5
TGTGCCAGCAGTTTCAGGACTGTCGGGAGTCAGCAGTTCTTC CASSFRTVGSQQFF TRBV27 . . TRBJ2-1
TGTGCCAGCAGCGTATACGAGAACACTGAAGCTTTCTTT CASSVYENTEAFF TRBV9 . . TRBJ1-1
TGTGCCAGTAGTAGGAGCGGGGTGGCAACATACAATGAGCAGTTCTTC CASSRSGVATYNEQFF TRBV19 TRBD2 few TRBJ2-1